This T cell receptor (beta chain) was obtained from a study of blood T cell repertoires in COVID-19. Study context: Samples representing acute and convalescent COVID-19 were sourced from the United States, Italy and Spain. T cells, B-cell-depleted T cells, or PBMCs provided the cDNA or gDNA that served as material.

There are 17 residues in the CDR3. Trimming cost V 4 bases and J 7 bases; bases outside gene matches: 8. In germline, CDR1 is SGHTA, CDR2 FQGNSA. How the authors handled the data: By means of reference gene primer amplification, nucleated cell counts were estimated. Profiling relied on immunoSEQ multiplex PCR, and the TCRdb table lists in-frame clones only, not all of them. V, J and clone size derive from that table, while D and trimming were established from the DNA sequence. Of 150,000 to 200,000 clones detected, 80% to 90% appear once; the ten largest clones hold around 9.9%. This TCR derives from a human donor in a cohort sampled during active COVID-19. This chain uses TRBV7-2 with TRBJ2-1; 15 bases agree with TRBD2. Source material: peripheral blood. This CDR3 is CASSWTSGRGRANEQFF. DNA for the CDR3: TGTGCCAGCAGCTGGACTAGCGGGAGGGGACGTGCGAATGAGCAGTTCTTC. The whole variable domain, filled in from reference TRBV7-2 and TRBJ2-1, reads GAGVSQSPSNKVTEKGKDVELRCDPISGHTALYWYRQSLGQGLEFLIYFQGNSAPDKSGLPSDRFSAERTGGSVSTLTIQRTQQEDSAVYLCASSWTSGRGRANEQFFGPGTRLTVL.